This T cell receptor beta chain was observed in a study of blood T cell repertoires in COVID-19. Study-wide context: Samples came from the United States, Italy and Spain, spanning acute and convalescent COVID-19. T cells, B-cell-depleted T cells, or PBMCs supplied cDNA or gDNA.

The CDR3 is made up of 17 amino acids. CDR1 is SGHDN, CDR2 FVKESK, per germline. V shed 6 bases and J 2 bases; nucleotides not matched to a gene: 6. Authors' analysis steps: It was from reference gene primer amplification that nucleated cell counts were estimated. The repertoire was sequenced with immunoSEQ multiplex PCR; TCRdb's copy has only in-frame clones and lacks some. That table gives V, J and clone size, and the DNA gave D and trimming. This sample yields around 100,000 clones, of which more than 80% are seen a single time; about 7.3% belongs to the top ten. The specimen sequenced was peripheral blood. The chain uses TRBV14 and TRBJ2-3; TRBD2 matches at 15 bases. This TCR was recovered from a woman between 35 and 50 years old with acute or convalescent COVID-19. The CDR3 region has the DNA TGTGCCAGCAGTCCTTGGACTAGCGGGGGGGTCACAGATACGCAGTATTTT. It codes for CASSPWTSGGVTDTQYF.